This is a list of T cell receptor beta chains from one sample in a study of tumor-infiltrating lymphocytes in primary liver carcinoma. TCRdb reprocessed the multiplex PCR reads with MiXCR, giving one entry per CDR3 protein. This table holds approximately 330,000 distinct CDR3 sequences, 65% found once. Input material: peripheral blood. These receptors were obtained from a man in his forties with primary liver carcinoma and hepatitis B virus infection. The CDR3 runs from the conserved cysteine through the conserved F or W. The order of the fields is CDR3 protein, CDR3 DNA, clone size, D gene, J gene, V gene. A D gene is named only where the DNA matches it firmly. Part of the rows lack a size; the others show once, few, many or a class for expanded clones.

CVSSLSGTSGNAQFF | TGTGTCAGCAGCCTATCCGGGACTAGCGGCAATGCGCAGTTCTTC | . | TRBD2 | TRBJ2-1 | TRBV11-1
CGVDQGAGVAYTQYF | TGCGGCGTTGACCAAGGAGCGGGAGTAGCATATACGCAGTATTTT | . | TRBD2 | TRBJ2-3 | TRBV29-1
CASRNFGSSGNTIYF | TGTGCCAGCAGGAACTTTGGTAGCTCTGGAAACACCATATATTTT | . | . | TRBJ1-3 | TRBV2
CTSSYGVKYGYTF | TGTACCAGCAGTTACGGGGTGAAATATGGCTACACCTTC | . | . | TRBJ1-2 | TRBV6-5
CASSLSGIQETQYF | TGTGCCAGCAGCCTTAGCGGGATCCAAGAGACCCAGTACTTC | many | TRBD2 | TRBJ2-5 | TRBV5-4
CASSFLFRGGEAFF | TGTGCCAGCAGCTTCCTCTTCAGGGGCGGTGAAGCTTTCTTT | once | . | TRBJ1-1 | TRBV11-2
CASSRSGGAYNEQFF | TGCGCCAGCAGCCGTAGCGGGGGCGCCTACAATGAGCAGTTCTTC | . | TRBD2 | TRBJ2-1 | TRBV5-1
CASSLSTDTQYF | TGTGCCAGCAGCTTGAGCACAGATACGCAGTATTTT | many | . | TRBJ2-3 | TRBV5-1
CASNYILSRVPVQPQHF | TGTGCCAGCAATTACATTCTTTCGAGGGTGCCAGTTCAGCCCCAGCATTTT | . | . | TRBJ1-5 | TRBV6-6
CASSTILGSGQETQYF | TGCGCCAGCAGCACCATCCTTGGATCTGGGCAAGAGACCCAGTACTTC | . | . | TRBJ2-5 | TRBV5-1
CASSPLLHNEQFF | TGTGCCAGCAGCCCATTACTTCACAATGAGCAGTTCTTC | many | . | TRBJ2-1 | TRBV14
CASSKSPRQGRYTF | TGTGCCAGCAGTAAATCGCCGAGACAGGGACGCTACACCTTC | . | TRBD1 | TRBJ1-2 | TRBV6-5
CASSLELQFKPFERYF | TGTGCCAGCAGCTTAGAATTGCAGTTTAAACCGTTCGAGCGGTACTTC | . | . | TRBJ2-7 | TRBV11-2
CASSQRDKEYEQYF | TGTGCCAGCAGCCAACGGGACAAGGAATACGAGCAGTACTTC | many | . | TRBJ2-7 | TRBV14
CASSQPGLLNEQFF | TGTGCCAGCAGCCAGCCGGGACTACTTAATGAGCAGTTCTTC | many | TRBD2 | TRBJ2-1 | TRBV14
CGSSPYRTSGASYEQYF | TGTGGCAGCAGCCCCTATCGGACTAGCGGGGCGTCCTACGAGCAGTACTTC | . | TRBD2 | TRBJ2-7 | TRBV11-2
CASSLTGHNQPQHF | TGTGCCAGCAGCCTGACAGGGCACAATCAGCCCCAGCATTTT | . | TRBD1 | TRBJ1-5 | TRBV28
CASSPFSRGANEQFF | TGTGCCAGTAGCCCATTCAGTAGGGGGGCGAATGAGCAGTTCTTC | . | . | TRBJ2-1 | TRBV19
CASRRDFQRSNNEQFF | TGTGCCAGCAGGCGGGACTTCCAGCGGTCTAACAATGAGCAGTTCTTC | few | . | TRBJ2-1 | TRBV6-5
CASSPTVMNTEVLF | TGTGCCAGCAGCCCGACGGTAATGAACACTGAAGTTTTGTTT | . | . | TRBJ1-1 | TRBV11-2
CASSLPGQGAPPGTGELSF | TGTGCCAGCAGCTTACCGGGACAGGGGGCCCCTCCGGGCACCGGGGAGCTGTCTTTT | . | TRBD1 | TRBJ2-2 | TRBV7-9
CSAREKQGIEYEQYF | TGTAGTGCTAGAGAGAAACAGGGTATTGAGTACGAGCAGTACTTC | . | . | TRBJ2-7 | TRBV20-1
CSVSGGNSGNTIYF | TGCAGCGTTTCAGGGGGGAACTCTGGAAACACCATATATTTT | many | TRBD1 | TRBJ1-3 | TRBV29-1
CSVADGSGELFF | TGCAGCGTTGCAGATGGTTCCGGGGAGCTGTTTTTT | . | . | TRBJ2-2 | TRBV29-1
CASSLEGPTYEHYF | TGTGCCAGCAGCTTGGAGGGCCCCACCTACGAGCATTACTTC | . | . | TRBJ2-7 | TRBV5-4
CASTYRNRGHEQYF | TGTGCCAGCACTTACCGTAACAGGGGCCACGAGCAGTACTTC | . | TRBD1 | TRBJ2-7 | TRBV6-5
CATSESSFSGANVLTF | TGTGCCACCAGTGAGTCGTCCTTCTCTGGGGCCAACGTCCTGACTTTC | few | . | TRBJ2-6 | TRBV10-3
CASSLVRGTLYNEQFF | TGTGCCAGCAGCTTAGTAAGAGGGACACTCTACAATGAGCAGTTCTTC | . | . | TRBJ2-1 | TRBV7-9
CASSRGQGGIQYF | TGTGCCAGCAGCCGAGGACAGGGAGGAATTCAGTACTTC | . | TRBD1 | TRBJ2-4 | TRBV28
CTSSQDLAEVYNEPFF | TGTACCAGCAGCCAGGATCTAGCGGAGGTCTACAATGAGCCGTTCTTC | . | TRBD2 | TRBJ2-1 | TRBV4-2
CTNSQDPAAHYQPQHF | TGCACCAACAGCCAAGATCCCGCAGCCCATTATCAGCCCCAGCATTTT | . | . | TRBJ1-5 | TRBV4-1
CASSLTSNRADTQYF | TGTGCCAGCAGCTTAACGTCTAATCGCGCAGATACGCAGTATTTT | many | . | TRBJ2-3 | TRBV11-2
CASSQDRGNQETQYF | TGCGCCAGCAGCCAAGATCGGGGAAATCAAGAGACCCAGTACTTC | many | . | TRBJ2-5 | TRBV4-1
CANSQNREQPQYF | TGTGCCAACAGTCAGAACAGGGAACAGCCCCAGTATTTT | . | . | TRBJ2-3 | TRBV6-1
CASSGSSGKTIYF | TGTGCCAGCAGCGGGTCCTCTGGAAAAACCATATATTTT | . | . | TRBJ1-3 | TRBV6-1
CASTSGTPPEEQFF | TGTGCCAGCACTTCCGGGACGCCCCCCGAGGAGCAGTTCTTC | once | . | TRBJ2-1 | TRBV12-3/TRBV12-4
CASRSLWVERKGTEAFF | TGTGCCAGCAGGTCCCTATGGGTTGAAAGGAAGGGCACTGAAGCTTTCTTT | . | . | TRBJ1-1 | TRBV12-3/TRBV12-4
CANSPYRTSGVPYEQYF | TGTGCCAACAGCCCCTATCGGACTAGCGGGGTGCCCTACGAGCAGTACTTC | . | TRBD2 | TRBJ2-7 | TRBV11-2
CASSQDRGGVDSNEQFF | TGCGCTAGCAGCCAAGACCGGGGGGGAGTAGATTCCAATGAGCAGTTCTTC | . | TRBD2 | TRBJ2-1 | TRBV4-3
CASSSGTGYTEAFF | TGTGCCAGCAGCTCCGGGACAGGGTACACTGAAGCTTTCTTT | . | TRBD1 | TRBJ1-1 | TRBV5-6
CAISDVGGETQYF | TGTGCCATCAGTGATGTAGGGGGAGAGACCCAGTACTTC | few | . | TRBJ2-5 | TRBV10-3
CASSFGRRGNTGELFF | TGTGCCAGCAGCTTCGGACGGCGAGGGAACACCGGGGAGCTGTTTTTT | few | . | TRBJ2-2 | TRBV13
CAIRPDSEGDKQYF | TGTGCCATTAGACCGGACAGTGAGGGAGATAAGCAGTATTTT | . | . | TRBJ2-3 | TRBV10-3
CAISRLPADTGELFF | TGTGCCATCAGCAGGCTTCCGGCAGACACCGGGGAGCTGTTTTTT | . | . | TRBJ2-2 | TRBV6-1
CASTWGQVQDGNTIYF | TGTGCCAGCACCTGGGGACAAGTGCAAGATGGAAACACCATATATTTT | . | . | TRBJ1-3 | TRBV5-5
CASFSGSRTGELFF | TGTGCCAGCTTCAGCGGGAGTCGAACCGGGGAGCTGTTTTTT | few | TRBD2 | TRBJ2-2 | TRBV5-4
CASSVQSDGYEQYF | TGTGCCAGCAGCGTCCAATCGGACGGCTACGAGCAGTACTTC | . | . | TRBJ2-7 | TRBV11-2
CASSSGLTGVRNTGELFF | TGTGCCAGCAGCTCCGGACTAACGGGAGTAAGGAACACCGGGGAGCTGTTTTTT | . | . | TRBJ2-2 | TRBV6-2/TRBV6-3
CASSWNIFREPGLSRGSYNEQFF | TGTGCCAGCAGCTGGAATATTTTCAGGGAGCCCGGACTAAGTCGTGGCTCCTACAATGAGCAGTTCTTC | . | . | TRBJ2-1 | TRBV5-6
CASSEGQNSLNYCYAF | TGTGCCAGCAGCGAGGGACAGAACTCTTTAAACTATTGCTACGCCTTC | once | TRBD1 | TRBJ1-2 | TRBV11-2
CASSSGTALSEQYF | TGTGCCAGCAGCTCCGGGACAGCTCTCTCCGAGCAGTACTTC | many | TRBD1 | TRBJ2-7 | TRBV5-5
CASSDWGYTGKLFF | TGCGCCAGCAGCGACTGGGGGTACACCGGGAAGCTGTTTTTT | . | . | TRBJ2-2 | TRBV10-2
CASSYSFFSGTEAFF | TGCGCCAGCAGTTACTCGTTCTTCTCGGGCACTGAAGCTTTCTTT | . | . | TRBJ1-1 | TRBV6-5